A selection of T cell receptor beta chains follows, all from one sample in a study of shared T cell receptors in the human thymus. Some clones are missing from TCRdb's copy, which holds only in-frame ones; the method was immunoSEQ multiplex PCR. The table has roughly 560,000 clones, 78% seen once. These data were also filed under a second study, of human thymus T cells.

Sequencing was performed on thymocytes. The receptors shown here come from a boy in the first two years of life with a congenital heart defect. CDR3s include the opening cysteine and the closing phenylalanine or tryptophan. The order of the fields is V gene, D gene, J gene, clone size, CDR3 protein, CDR3 DNA. The D gene is left open where the match is weak. Clone size is shown for a subset of rows, as once, few, many or a class of expanded clone.

V: TRBV7-9
D: TRBD1
J: TRBJ2-5
size: few
CDR3: CASSSTGYGETQYF
DNA: TGTGCCAGCAGCTCGACAGGGTATGGGGAGACCCAGTACTTC

V: TRBV4-3
D: NA
J: TRBJ1-4
size: NA
CDR3: CASSHIGLNEKLFF
DNA: TGCGCCAGCAGCCACATCGGTCTGAATGAAAAACTGTTTTTT

V: TRBV29-1
D: NA
J: TRBJ2-7
size: NA
CDR3: CSQGEVSYEQYF
DNA: TGCAGTCAGGGCGAAGTTTCCTACGAGCAGTACTTC

V: TRBV30
D: TRBD2
J: TRBJ2-7
size: NA
CDR3: CAWTGAPLAGGEQYF
DNA: TGTGCCTGGACCGGAGCCCCACTAGCGGGAGGCGAGCAGTACTTC

V: TRBV11-2
D: NA
J: TRBJ2-3
size: NA
CDR3: CASSLARGWEGDTQYF
DNA: TGTGCCAGCAGCTTAGCCCGCGGGTGGGAAGGAGATACGCAGTATTTT

V: TRBV2
D: TRBD2
J: TRBJ2-3
size: NA
CDR3: CASRSPRTSGATDTQYF
DNA: TGTGCCAGCAGGTCCCCCCGGACTAGCGGGGCCACAGATACGCAGTATTTT

V: TRBV10-3
D: NA
J: TRBJ1-4
size: NA
CDR3: CAISESEGDEKLFF
DNA: TGTGCCATCAGTGAGTCGGAGGGCGATGAAAAACTGTTTTTT

V: TRBV21-1
D: NA
J: TRBJ2-2
size: NA
CDR3: CASSIRAGELFF
DNA: TGTGCCAGCAGCATCCGGGCCGGGGAGCTGTTTTTT

V: TRBV7-6
D: NA
J: TRBJ2-7
size: few
CDR3: CASSRTLAYEQYF
DNA: TGTGCCAGCAGCCGGACACTCGCCTACGAGCAGTACTTC

V: TRBV7-2
D: TRBD2
J: TRBJ2-7
size: NA
CDR3: CASSATPASGYAPYEQYF
DNA: TGTGCCAGCAGCGCCACCCCAGCTAGCGGGTATGCCCCCTACGAGCAGTACTTC

V: TRBV9
D: NA
J: TRBJ2-1
size: NA
CDR3: CASSAREMIFYNEQFF
DNA: TGTGCCAGCAGCGCCCGGGAGATGATATTCTACAATGAGCAGTTCTTC

V: TRBV4-1
D: TRBD2
J: TRBJ2-7
size: NA
CDR3: CASSQDGLERGTYEQYF
DNA: TGCGCCAGCAGCCAAGATGGGTTGGAGCGGGGCACCTACGAGCAGTACTTC

V: TRBV14
D: NA
J: TRBJ1-1
size: NA
CDR3: CASSQDIPDRVNWDTEAFF
DNA: TGTGCCAGCAGCCAAGATATCCCCGACAGAGTAAATTGGGACACTGAAGCTTTCTTT

V: TRBV5-1
D: NA
J: TRBJ2-7
size: NA
CDR3: CASSLARGSGQYF
DNA: TGCGCCAGCAGCTTGGCCAGAGGGTCCGGGCAGTACTTC

V: TRBV2
D: TRBD1
J: TRBJ2-3
size: NA
CDR3: CASSEWGTVGDTQYF
DNA: TGTGCCAGCAGTGAGTGGGGGACAGTGGGAGATACGCAGTATTTT

V: TRBV14
D: TRBD2
J: TRBJ2-6
size: NA
CDR3: CASSQEREAHGANVLTF
DNA: TGTGCCAGCAGCCAAGAGCGGGAGGCACACGGGGCCAACGTCCTGACTTTC

V: TRBV5-1
D: NA
J: TRBJ1-2
size: NA
CDR3: CASSLPRVGGYGYTF
DNA: TGCGCCAGCAGCTTGCCAAGGGTCGGAGGCTATGGCTACACCTTC